This T cell receptor (beta chain) was sequenced for a study of T cells after yellow fever vaccination. Study-level information: Fractions of low cell number were prepared using SMART-Seq v4 Ultra Low Input. Study observations and caveats: The bulk population could contribute abundant contaminating clonotypes to FACS-sorted repertoires. Among all clonotypes, a small share was observed in both CD4 and CD8 compartments.

This clonotype was found a few times. Its antigen remains unidentified. Germline V lookup: CDR1 ENHRY, CDR2 SYGVKD. With 4 bases removed from V and 4 bases from J, the gap between germline ends came to 8 bases. CDR3 length: 13 amino acids. TCRdb re-analysed the 5' RACE reads in MiXCR, keeping a single row per CDR3 protein. The data contain hundreds of thousands of distinct CDR3 sequences, 15% to 20% of them singletons. The source material was PBMCs, sampled before the yellow fever booster vaccination. This receptor was taken from a young man who received the YFV17D yellow fever vaccine. J is TRBJ2-1 and V is TRBV10-3; D not certain. CDR3 DNA: TGTGCCATCAGTGGGTCTCCTTACAATGAGCAGTTCTTC. Encoded protein: CAISGSPYNEQFF.